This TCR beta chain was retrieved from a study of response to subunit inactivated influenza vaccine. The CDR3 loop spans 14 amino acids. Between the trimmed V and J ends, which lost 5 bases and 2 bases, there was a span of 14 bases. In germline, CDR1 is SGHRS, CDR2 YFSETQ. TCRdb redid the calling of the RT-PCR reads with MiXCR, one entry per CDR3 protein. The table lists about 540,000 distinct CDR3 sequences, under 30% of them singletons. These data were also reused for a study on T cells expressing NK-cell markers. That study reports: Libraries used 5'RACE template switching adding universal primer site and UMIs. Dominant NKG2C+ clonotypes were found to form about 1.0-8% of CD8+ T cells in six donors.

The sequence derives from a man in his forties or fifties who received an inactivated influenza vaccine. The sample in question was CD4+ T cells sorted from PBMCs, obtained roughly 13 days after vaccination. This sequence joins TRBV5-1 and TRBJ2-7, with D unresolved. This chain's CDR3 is CASRAQVVTYEQYF. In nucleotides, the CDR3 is TGCGCCAGCAGGGCCCAGGTTGTCACCTACGAGCAGTACTTC. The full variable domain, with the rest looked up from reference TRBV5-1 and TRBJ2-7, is KAGVTQTPRYLIKTRGQQVTLSCSPISGHRSVSWYQQTPGQGLQFLFEYFSETQRNKGNFPGRFSGRQFSNSRSEMNVSTLELGDSALYLCASRAQVVTYEQYFGPGTRLTVT.